Following are 18 T cell receptor beta chains from one sample sequenced in a study of OX40 agonist ivuxolimab in advanced cancers. The protocol used for the library was the immunoSEQ multiplex PCR assay. The source is immuneACCESS, and TCRdb retained only in-frame sequences with V and J called. Part of the clones is not carried over; for the studies checked, unresolved V genes explain less than half of this, and the remainder is unexplained. The sample data list roughly 80,000 clones, and 86% of these were observed just once. The ten biggest clones cover approximately 2% of the sample. The sequenced sample was CD4+ or CD8+ T cells sorted from blood, obtained in a trial of the OX40 agonist ivuxolimab. Receptors originate from an adult with an advanced solid tumor such as melanoma, head and neck, liver or kidney cancer.

V and J are TRBV18 and TRBJ2-3; TRBD2 aligns across 8 bases. CDR1 is KGHSH, CDR2 LQKENI, per germline. V gave up 2 bases and J gave up 4 bases; unmatched junction bases: 2. This CDR3 comprises 14 residues. In DNA, the CDR3 is TGTGCCAGCTCACCAGGACTAGCAGCAGATACGCAGTATTTT. It yields the protein CASSPGLAADTQYF.

V and J are TRBV28 and TRBJ1-6; D perhaps matches TRBD1 (5 bases). CDR3 size: 17 residues. Trimming took off 6 bases at V and 3 bases at J, with 18 bases between the two ends. CDR1 and CDR2 (germline): MDHEN, SYDVKM. The CDR3 region is CASRGLIGGGYNSPLHF. In DNA, the CDR3 is TGTGCCAGCAGGGGATTGATCGGGGGAGGCTATAATTCACCCCTCCACTTT.

V and J are TRBV11-3 and TRBJ2-1; TRBD2 is a possible D gene (5 bases). There are 13 residues in the CDR3. Trimming pared 6 bases from V and 10 bases from J, leaving 16 bases between. Germline V gene lookup returns CDR1 SGHNT and CDR2 YENEEA. The CDR3 reads CASSPLGRREQFF. The CDR3 DNA is TGTGCCAGCAGTCCCCTCGGACGGAGGGAGCAGTTCTTC.

This clone occurred once. The rearrangement joins TRBV18 to TRBJ1-5, with D possibly matching TRBD1 (5 bases). Germline-derived CDR1 and CDR2 are KGHSH and LQKENI. The CDR3 totals 14 residues. The V and J ends lost 3 bases and 7 bases respectively, with 13 bases between them. The CDR3 spells CASSPLPGDQPQHF. The CDR3 coding sequence is TGTGCCAGCTCACCTCTCCCCGGGGACCAGCCCCAGCATTTT.

The chain uses TRBV6-5 and TRBJ2-1, with 10 bases that match TRBD2. The germline V gene encodes CDR1 MNHEY and CDR2 SVGAGI. This CDR3 contains 15 residues. The junction had 8 bases not matched to a gene; V was cut back by 6 bases and J by 6 bases. The CDR3 protein is CASSSWTSGGNEQFF. As DNA, the CDR3 is TGTGCCAGCAGCTCTTGGACTAGCGGCGGCAATGAGCAGTTCTTC.

V is TRBV4-2 and J is TRBJ1-6, with D unclear. Germline lookup yields CDR1 LGHNA and CDR2 YNFKEQ. This CDR3 region has 13 residues. Between the trimmed V and J ends, which lost 6 bases and 7 bases, there was a span of 10 bases. The CDR3 bases are TGTGCCAGCAGTCGCCAGACCAATTCACCCCTCCACTTT. Protein product: CASSRQTNSPLHF.

The CDR3 sequence is CASSLSPLRAATQYF. The CDR3, as DNA: TGTGCCAGCAGCTTATCCCCCCTGCGGGCGGCTACGCAGTATTTT. The rearrangement uses TRBV7-3 and TRBJ2-3; D may be TRBD2 (5 bases). V gave up 2 bases and J gave up 8 bases, with 17 bases separating them. Germline assignment: CDR1 SGHTA and CDR2 FQGTGA. The CDR3 covers 15 residues.

The chain uses TRBV28 and TRBJ2-5; D is ambiguous. The closer fit of TRBJ2-7 to the DNA end suggests the J call may be wrong. This CDR3 spans 11 amino acids. Germline values: CDR1 MDHEN, CDR2 SYDVKM. The CDR3 nucleotides are TGTGCCAGCAGTTCCTCCTACGAGCAGTACTTC. This codes for CASSSSYEQYF.

The rearrangement joins TRBV7-2 to TRBJ2-1; 8 bases map to TRBD1. Germline V CDR1 and CDR2: SGHTA, FQGNSA. V lost 4 bases and J lost 6; bases outside the gene matches: 5. The CDR3 runs to 14 residues. CDR3 region: CASSSGQVGNEQFF. The CDR3 DNA sequence: TGTGCCAGCAGCTCGGGACAGGTAGGCAATGAGCAGTTCTTC.

This sequence joins TRBV5-1 and TRBJ1-6; 7 bases align to TRBD1. Germline CDR1 and CDR2: SGHRS and YFSETQ. This CDR3 has 15 residues. With 4 bases clipped from V and 6 bases from J, the junction kept 7 bases outside the gene matches. In DNA, the CDR3 is TGCGCCAGCAGCGGACTCGGACAGGTTAATTCACCCCTCCACTTT. Protein sequence: CASSGLGQVNSPLHF. Complete variable domain (other parts from reference TRBV5-1 and TRBJ1-6): KAGVTQTPRYLIKTRGQQVTLSCSPISGHRSVSWYQQTPGQGLQFLFEYFSETQRNKGNFPGRFSGRQFSNSRSEMNVSTLELGDSALYLCASSGLGQVNSPLHFGNGTRLTVT.

This chain links TRBV4-3 with TRBJ2-3, with 9 positions matching TRBD2. Germline V lookup: CDR1 LGHNA, CDR2 YSLEER. This CDR3 is 16 amino acids long. V gave up 0 bases and J gave up 2 bases; unmatched junction bases: 3. Here the CDR3 DNA reads TGCGCCAGCAGCCAAGAGGCGGGGGGGCACACAGATACGCAGTATTTT. The encoded protein is CASSQEAGGHTDTQYF.

The genes are TRBV12-5 and TRBJ1-2; D unclear. Per the germline V gene, CDR1 is LGHNT and CDR2 is FRNRAP. The germline V and J ends were trimmed by 0 bases and 1 base, with 12 bases remaining between them. CDR3 length: 16 amino acids. The CDR3 loop reads CASGLVPPTLNYGYTF. The CDR3 DNA reads as TGTGCTAGTGGTTTGGTACCGCCCACACTTAACTATGGCTACACCTTC.

The chain joins TRBV29-1 to TRBJ1-4; 10 nucleotides line up with TRBD1. This CDR3 region has 12 residues. The V gene end was trimmed by 6 bases and the J gene end by 8 bases; junction bases not matched to a gene: 3. Per germline, CDR1 SQVTM and CDR2 ANQGSEA. The CDR3 protein is CSVGTGDEKLFF. The CDR3 nucleotides read TGCAGCGTGGGGACAGGGGACGAAAAACTGTTTTTT.

This chain uses TRBV29-1 with TRBJ1-5, with unresolved D. The V gene lost 5 bases and the J gene lost 4 bases, with 12 bases spanning the gap. CDR1 is SQVTM and CDR2 is ANQGSEA in the germline V gene. This CDR3 is 13 amino acids long. CDR3 in DNA: TGCAGCGTTCTCTCGGGGTTAAATCAGCCCCAGCATTTT. It is translated as CSVLSGLNQPQHF.

This rearrangement joins TRBV28 to TRBJ1-6; a possible D gene is TRBD1 (6 bases). This CDR3 has 16 amino acids. In germline, CDR1 is MDHEN, CDR2 SYDVKM. Trimming took off 8 bases at V and 4 bases at J, with 18 bases between the two ends. CDR3 nucleotide sequence: TGTGCCAGCCACTCCGCCGGTGGGACATATAATTCACCCCTCCACTTT. Amino acids: CASHSAGGTYNSPLHF.

The V and J genes are TRBV2 and TRBJ1-2, with D possibly being TRBD1 (5 bases). V was clipped by 7 bases and J by 0 bases, with 15 bases between them. Germline V gives CDR1 SNHLY, CDR2 FYNNEI. CDR3 size: 15 residues. The CDR3 loop is CASKYGTLTNYGYTF. For the CDR3, the DNA is TGTGCCAGCAAGTACGGGACTCTCACTAACTATGGCTACACCTTC.

This chain connects TRBV5-6 to TRBJ2-2, with 8 positions matching TRBD1. With 8 bases clipped from V and 7 bases from J, the junction kept 10 bases outside the gene matches. The length of the CDR3 is 14 residues. Per the germline V gene, CDR1 is SGHDT and CDR2 is YYEEEE. CDR3 residues: CASRQGAIGGELFF. DNA of the CDR3: TGTGCCAGTCGTCAGGGGGCGATCGGCGGGGAGCTGTTTTTT. Supplemented by reference TRBV5-6 and TRBJ2-2, the full variable domain reads DAGVTQSPTHLIKTRGQQVTLRCSPKSGHDTVSWYQQALGQGPQFIFQYYEEEERQRGNFPDRFSGHQFPNYSSELNVNALLLGDSALYLCASRQGAIGGELFFGEGSRLTVL.

The V gene is TRBV7-2, the J gene TRBJ2-1, with TRBD1 identical over 7 bases. The V gene end was trimmed by 6 bases and the J gene end by 0 bases; junction bases not matched to a gene: 11. Looked up from germline, CDR1 is SGHTA and CDR2 is FQGNSA. The CDR3 extends over 17 amino acids. This chain's CDR3 is CASRPLLDRDSYNEQFF. DNA for the CDR3: TGTGCCAGCAGACCTCTTTTAGACAGGGACTCCTACAATGAGCAGTTCTTC.